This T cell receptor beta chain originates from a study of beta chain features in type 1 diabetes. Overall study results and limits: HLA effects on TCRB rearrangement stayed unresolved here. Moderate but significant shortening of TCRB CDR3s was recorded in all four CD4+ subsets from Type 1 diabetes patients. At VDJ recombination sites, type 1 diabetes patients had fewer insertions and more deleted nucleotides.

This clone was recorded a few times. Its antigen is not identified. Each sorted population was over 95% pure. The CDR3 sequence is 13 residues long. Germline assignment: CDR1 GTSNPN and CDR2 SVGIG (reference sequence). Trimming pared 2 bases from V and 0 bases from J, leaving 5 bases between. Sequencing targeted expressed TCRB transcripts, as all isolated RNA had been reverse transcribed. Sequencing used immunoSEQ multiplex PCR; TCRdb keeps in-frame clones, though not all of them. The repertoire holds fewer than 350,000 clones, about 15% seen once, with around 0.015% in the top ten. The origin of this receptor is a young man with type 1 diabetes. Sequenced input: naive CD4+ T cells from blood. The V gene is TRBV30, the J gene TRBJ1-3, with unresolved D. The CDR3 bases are TGTGCCTGGAGTATCGTCTCTGGAAACACCATATATTTT. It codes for CAWSIVSGNTIYF.